The clone carrying this T cell receptor beta chain occurred many times. MiXCR, run by TCRdb on the RACE reads, gives a single entry per CDR3 protein. This table has roughly 88,000 distinct CDR3 sequences, 9.6% appearing once. The CDR3 extends over 14 amino acids. Germline assignment: CDR1 MNHEY and CDR2 SMNVEV (reference sequence). Germline trimming cut 5 bases from V and 5 bases from J; bases unmatched to any gene: 6. These data belong to a study of human T cells and chemical hapten exposure. The time point denotes: pre-sensitization, week 0. Treatment defined: therapeutic diphenylcyclopropenone sensitization with weekly scalp DPC.

The origin of this receptor is a woman aged 40 to 50 with alopecia areata. Some clones in this sample may be carry-over from other donors' samples. The chain joins TRBV27 to TRBJ1-2; TRBD1 matches at 9 bases. Sequencing was performed on whole blood, taken in connection with sensitization to the hapten diphenylcyclopropenone (DPC). In DNA, the CDR3 is TGTGCCAGCAGTATACAGGGGGCGGGGTATGGCTACACCTTC. Protein product: CASSIQGAGYGYTF.